Listed below are T cell receptor beta chains from one sample, sequenced in a study of blood T cell repertoires in COVID-19. Only in-frame clones appear in the TCRdb table, and some are missing; sequencing was by immunoSEQ multiplex PCR. The sample records 380,000 or so clones, approximately 86% being singletons. Sequenced: PBMCs or T cells enriched from blood (not recorded which). The receptor source for this set is a woman between 40 and 55 years old with acute COVID-19. Both conserved end residues are trimmed from each CDR3. Fields, in order: J gene, V gene, CDR3 protein.

j_call: TRBJ1-1
v_call: TRBV5-6
cdr3_aa: ASRFQGSQTEAF

j_call: TRBJ2-1
v_call: TRBV3-1/TRBV3-2
cdr3_aa: ASSHDLAGNNEQF

j_call: TRBJ2-3
v_call: TRBV24-1
cdr3_aa: ATSVRRDTQY

j_call: TRBJ1-2
v_call: TRBV18
cdr3_aa: ASSETTGGDYGYT

j_call: TRBJ2-7
v_call: TRBV6-5
cdr3_aa: ASPPQGSPYEQY

j_call: TRBJ1-2
v_call: TRBV7-9
cdr3_aa: ASRGQVDYGYT

j_call: TRBJ2-3
v_call: TRBV4-2
cdr3_aa: ASSQEPGGVYTQY

j_call: TRBJ2-2
v_call: TRBV6-5
cdr3_aa: ASSYSSAGELF

j_call: TRBJ1-6
v_call: TRBV5-1
cdr3_aa: ASSFEALTGSPLH

j_call: TRBJ2-7
v_call: TRBV13
cdr3_aa: ASSARQGSYEQY

j_call: TRBJ2-2
v_call: TRBV15
cdr3_aa: ATEQGARTGELF

j_call: TRBJ1-6
v_call: TRBV5-1
cdr3_aa: ASSLDLWNSPLH

j_call: TRBJ1-4
v_call: TRBV5-4
cdr3_aa: ASSLDPGQGYEKLF

j_call: TRBJ1-3
v_call: TRBV4-1
cdr3_aa: ASSLGTGLFAGNTIY

j_call: TRBJ2-6
v_call: TRBV24-1
cdr3_aa: ATSEHDGMSGANVLT

j_call: TRBJ1-2
v_call: TRBV4-1
cdr3_aa: ASSPQGNYGYT

j_call: TRBJ2-1
v_call: TRBV6-5
cdr3_aa: ASRRQPLNEQF

j_call: TRBJ2-7
v_call: TRBV27
cdr3_aa: ASSLSYSYEQY

j_call: TRBJ2-1
v_call: TRBV11-2
cdr3_aa: ASSPSRDSYYNEQF

j_call: TRBJ1-3
v_call: TRBV12-3/TRBV12-4
cdr3_aa: ASSLQSGNTIY

j_call: TRBJ2-3
v_call: TRBV3-1/TRBV3-2
cdr3_aa: ASSQDGGAPAY

j_call: TRBJ2-7
v_call: TRBV5-6
cdr3_aa: ASSPYHLSYEQY

j_call: TRBJ1-1
v_call: TRBV18
cdr3_aa: ASSPRNRGTEAF

j_call: TRBJ2-7
v_call: TRBV5-1
cdr3_aa: ASSLAEAVPPYEQY

j_call: TRBJ1-6
v_call: TRBV3-1/TRBV3-2
cdr3_aa: ASSQGPNRDSSYNSPLH

j_call: TRBJ1-2
v_call: TRBV10-3
cdr3_aa: AISEWASQAGYT

j_call: TRBJ1-1
v_call: TRBV18
cdr3_aa: ASSPTDTEAF

j_call: TRBJ1-1
v_call: TRBV3-1/TRBV3-2
cdr3_aa: ASSYGQSEAF

j_call: TRBJ1-2
v_call: TRBV11-2
cdr3_aa: ASSYGAGWDGYT

j_call: TRBJ1-3
v_call: TRBV5-1
cdr3_aa: ASSPYRAGSGNTIY

j_call: TRBJ1-2
v_call: TRBV14
cdr3_aa: ASSTGAGYGYT

j_call: TRBJ2-7
v_call: TRBV19
cdr3_aa: ASSPRQGAQY

j_call: TRBJ2-3
v_call: TRBV5-1
cdr3_aa: ASESGGSTDTQY

j_call: TRBJ1-5
v_call: TRBV21-1
cdr3_aa: ASSTPTGWWQPQH

j_call: TRBJ1-1
v_call: TRBV30
cdr3_aa: AWRSWDRASEAF

j_call: TRBJ1-3
v_call: TRBV7-9
cdr3_aa: ASGDTIY

j_call: TRBJ2-2
v_call: TRBV12-3/TRBV12-4
cdr3_aa: ASRQGLDGELF

j_call: TRBJ1-2
v_call: TRBV2
cdr3_aa: ASTEGGAGDYGYT

j_call: TRBJ2-7
v_call: TRBV18
cdr3_aa: ASSPFEGLAYEQY

j_call: TRBJ1-5
v_call: TRBV3-1/TRBV3-2
cdr3_aa: ALGTSNQPQH

j_call: TRBJ1-2
v_call: TRBV21-1
cdr3_aa: ASSLVLTPSANYGYT

j_call: TRBJ1-5
v_call: TRBV9
cdr3_aa: ASSVGGQGNQPQH

j_call: TRBJ2-2
v_call: TRBV7-8
cdr3_aa: ASSPWTGTEWAGELF

j_call: TRBJ2-1
v_call: TRBV6-5
cdr3_aa: ASNAGTEANDEQF

j_call: TRBJ2-3
v_call: TRBV10-3
cdr3_aa: AISEAVAAFTDTQY

j_call: TRBJ2-7
v_call: TRBV6-5
cdr3_aa: ASSPQVKGEQY

j_call: TRBJ2-5
v_call: TRBV2
cdr3_aa: ASSEGAGRAETQY

j_call: TRBJ1-2
v_call: TRBV7-9
cdr3_aa: ASSPLGSGYT

j_call: TRBJ1-2
v_call: TRBV7-9
cdr3_aa: ASSLDRGEGGYT

j_call: TRBJ1-1
v_call: TRBV29-1
cdr3_aa: SVATGGYEAF

j_call: TRBJ1-2
v_call: TRBV29-1
cdr3_aa: SVGAGGDYGYT

j_call: TRBJ2-1
v_call: TRBV7-6
cdr3_aa: ASSLGTSGGLYNEQF

j_call: TRBJ1-1
v_call: TRBV15
cdr3_aa: ATRSGGAEAF